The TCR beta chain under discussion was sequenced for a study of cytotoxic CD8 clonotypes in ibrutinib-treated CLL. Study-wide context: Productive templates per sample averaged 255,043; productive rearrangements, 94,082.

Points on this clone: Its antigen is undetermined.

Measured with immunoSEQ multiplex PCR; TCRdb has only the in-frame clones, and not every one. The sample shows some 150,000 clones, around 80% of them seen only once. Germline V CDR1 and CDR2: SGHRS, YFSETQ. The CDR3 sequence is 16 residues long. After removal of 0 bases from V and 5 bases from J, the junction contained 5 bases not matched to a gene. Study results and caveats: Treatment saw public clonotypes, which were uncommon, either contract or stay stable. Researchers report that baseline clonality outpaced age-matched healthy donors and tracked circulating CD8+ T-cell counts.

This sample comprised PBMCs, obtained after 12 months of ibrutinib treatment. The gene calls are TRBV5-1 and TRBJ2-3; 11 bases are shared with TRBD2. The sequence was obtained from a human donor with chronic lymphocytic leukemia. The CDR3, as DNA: TGCGCCAGCAGCTTGGAGGGACTAGCGGAAAAAGATACGCAGTATTTT. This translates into CASSLEGLAEKDTQYF.